This paragraph covers one T cell receptor beta chain sequence. Its antigen remains unknown. The sample originates from a study of cytomegalovirus exposure and HLA in healthy donors. Study-wide results and caveats: Most TCR sequences proved rare, with some public TCRs found in many donors. Cytomegalovirus-associated TCR beta chains were listed, numbering some 180. A later analysis linked a missense DCLRE1C variant to TCR beta V- and J-gene trimming. Presence/absence analyses assumed roughly uniform sequencing depth across donors.

13 Jbeta primers and 60 Vbeta primers were used for the PCR. TCRdb's copy holds only in-frame clones and misses some; the assay was immunoSEQ multiplex PCR. The data contain fewer than 200,000 clones, 70% to 80% of them singletons. The clonotype originates from a man aged 30-40 years in good health and CMV-seronegative. The material sequenced was PBMCs.

The CDR3 region is CASSPFWVERKESNQPQHF. The CDR3 DNA is TGTGCCAGCAGCCCCTTTTGGGTGGAACGTAAGGAGAGCAATCAGCCCCAGCATTTT. The chain couples TRBV7-8 to TRBJ1-5; D is uncertain. CDR3 length: 19 amino acids. Between the trimmed V and J ends, which lost 5 bases and 1 base, there was a span of 24 bases. CDR1 and CDR2 (germline): SGHVS, FQNEAQ.